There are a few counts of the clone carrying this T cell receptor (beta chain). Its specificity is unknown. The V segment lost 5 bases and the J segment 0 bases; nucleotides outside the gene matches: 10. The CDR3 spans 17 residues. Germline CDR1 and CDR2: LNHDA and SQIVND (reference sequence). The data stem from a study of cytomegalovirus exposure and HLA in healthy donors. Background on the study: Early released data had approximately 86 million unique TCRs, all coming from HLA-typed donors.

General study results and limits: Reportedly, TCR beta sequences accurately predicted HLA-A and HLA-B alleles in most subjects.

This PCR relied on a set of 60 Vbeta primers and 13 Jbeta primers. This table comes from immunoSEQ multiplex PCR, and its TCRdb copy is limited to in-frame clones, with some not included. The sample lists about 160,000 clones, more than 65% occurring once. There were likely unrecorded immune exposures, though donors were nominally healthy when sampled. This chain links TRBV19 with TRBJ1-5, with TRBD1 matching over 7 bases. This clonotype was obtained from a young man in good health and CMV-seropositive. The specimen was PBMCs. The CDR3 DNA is TGTGCCAGTAGTCCCGTGGGGACAGATTATAGCAATCAGCCCCAGCATTTT. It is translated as CASSPVGTDYSNQPQHF.